This T cell receptor beta chain was sequenced for a study of breast tumors, draining lymph nodes, adjacent tissues. Study-wide points: Compared with lymph nodes, tumors were less diverse; compared with nontumor tissue, more. Compared with basal-like, luminal-like tumors shared significantly more repertoire with nontumor tissue.

TCRdb used MiXCR to reprocess the multiplex PCR reads, holding one entry per CDR3 protein. This sample has roughly 20,000 distinct CDR3 sequences, with roughly two fifths found just once. This clonotype has a count of ten or more. The antigen remains unidentified. V was clipped by 1 base and J by 0 bases; unmatched bases: 4. There are 17 residues in the CDR3. Germline V CDR1 and CDR2: SGHNT, YENEEA. Sequenced: breast tumor tissue. The receptor comes from a female donor with breast cancer. Some clones in this sample may be carry-over from other donors' samples. The chain carries TRBV11-3 and TRBJ2-1, with 9 bases matching TRBD2. CDR3 sequence (DNA): TGTGCCAGCAGCTTAGGACTAGCGGCAAGCTCCTACAATGAGCAGTTCTTC. This encodes CASSLGLAASSYNEQFF.